The 5 T cell receptor beta chains listed next were all sequenced from one sample in a study of T-cell memory formation after mild COVID-19. One entry per CDR3 protein results from TCRdb running MiXCR on the 5' RACE reads. The sample consists of about 390,000 distinct CDR3 sequences, 16% of them appearing once. The sequenced sample was PBMCs or a T cell subset sorted from them (not recorded which). Receptor source: a man between 18 and 35 years old who had mild COVID-19 (a few samples of this study predate the infection). Cell type and time point are not known.

This clonotype has just a few counts. The chain joins TRBV5-1 to TRBJ1-2, with D unresolved. The CDR3 sequence is 12 residues long. Trimming shortened V by 3 bases and J by 8 bases, and 11 bases separated the two germline ends. In germline, CDR1 is SGHRS, CDR2 YFSETQ. The CDR3 coding sequence is TGCGCCAGCAGCTCAGACTACGGGGGCTACACCTTC. Amino acids: CASSSDYGGYTF.

This chain links TRBV15 with TRBJ2-7, with D maybe TRBD2 (5 bases). Germline CDR1 is LNHNV and CDR2 is YYDKDF (reference sequence). The CDR3 spans 14 residues. V lost 5 bases and J 2 bases, leaving 13 bases between the germline ends. Written as DNA, the CDR3 is TGTGCCACCAGCCGGATTGAGGGCCCCTACGAGCAGTACTTC. Translation: CATSRIEGPYEQYF.

J is TRBJ2-3 and V is TRBV18, with D unclear. Between the trimmed V and J ends, which lost 2 bases and 4 bases, there was a span of 4 bases. There are 12 residues in the CDR3. Germline lookup yields CDR1 KGHSH and CDR2 LQKENI. The CDR3 sequence is CASSPEADTQYF. In nucleotides, the CDR3 is TGTGCCAGCTCACCAGAGGCAGATACGCAGTATTTT.

The rearrangement uses TRBV30 and TRBJ2-5, with D possibly TRBD2 on 6 matching bases. CDR1 and CDR2 from the germline V gene are GTSNPN and SVGIG (reference sequence). The CDR3 has 14 residues. Trimming removed 0 bases at V and 5 bases at J, with 13 bases between. The CDR3: CAWSVWSGEETQYF. The CDR3 region has the DNA TGTGCCTGGAGTGTCTGGTCGGGGGAGGAGACCCAGTACTTC.

This clonotype has just a few counts. This chain connects TRBV7-9 to TRBJ2-5; D gene uncertain. V dropped 1 base and J dropped 7 bases, with 10 bases sitting between them. CDR1 and CDR2 from the germline V gene are SEHNR and FQNEAQ (reference sequence). The CDR3 length is 13 residues. CDR3 protein: CASSLEVTGTQYF. The CDR3 region has the DNA TGTGCCAGCAGCTTAGAAGTGACGGGGACCCAGTACTTC.